The 16 T cell receptor beta chains reported below all come from one sample, sequenced in a study of vaccination and CD4 T cells after COVID-19. The antigens of these receptors remain unknown. The Oncomine TCR Beta short-read assay was applied to DNA of cultured CD4+ T cells. TCRdb independently ran MiXCR on the PCR reads; one entry per CDR3 protein. Of tens of thousands of distinct CDR3 sequences listed, 58% are singletons. Specified treatment: roughly 11-day PBMC culture with coronavirus spike peptide pools or control peptides (ViraFEST assay). Specimen: CD4+ T cells from blood, cultured in vitro. Source of these receptors: a human donor who had recovered from COVID-19.

The gene calls are TRBV30 and TRBJ1-2; D possibly corresponds to TRBD1 (5 bases). The germline V and J ends were trimmed by 0 bases and 6 bases, with 11 bases remaining between them. CDR3 size: 13 residues. Germline V CDR1 and CDR2: GTSNPN, SVGIG (reference sequence). The CDR3: CAWSVKGSNGYTF. Written as DNA, the CDR3 is TGTGCCTGGAGTGTTAAGGGGAGTAATGGCTACACCTTC. Looking up the rest from reference TRBV30 and TRBJ1-2 gives the full variable domain: SQTIHQWPATLVQPVGSPLSLECTVEGTSNPNLYWYRQAAGRGLQLLFYSVGIGQISSEVPQNLSASRPQDRQFILSSKKLLLSDSGFYLCAWSVKGSNGYTFGSGTRLTVV.

V and J are TRBV7-9 and TRBJ1-2; D possibly corresponds to TRBD1 (5 bases). CDR3 length: 15 amino acids. V gave up 5 bases and J gave up 4 bases, with 17 bases separating them. Germline-derived CDR1 and CDR2 are SEHNR and FQNEAQ (reference sequence). CDR3 in amino acids: CASSPGSGAPYGYTF. CDR3 in DNA: TGTGCCAGCAGCCCAGGGAGCGGGGCACCCTATGGCTACACCTTC.

This clonotype was counted a few times. V gene TRBV7-3 combines with J gene TRBJ2-1, with D possibly TRBD2 on 6 matching bases. Trimming shortened V by 6 bases and J by 2 bases, and 14 bases separated the two germline ends. Germline V gives CDR1 SGHTA, CDR2 FQGTGA. The CDR3 extends over 15 amino acids. DNA of the CDR3: TGTGCCAGCAGTCGCTCCGGACTACCCTACAATGAGCAGTTCTTC. It encodes CASSRSGLPYNEQFF.

The chain joins TRBV6-2 or TRBV6-3 to TRBJ2-1; D is undetermined. This CDR3 has 11 amino acids. V lost 5 bases and J lost 9, with 8 bases in between. CDR1 and CDR2 from the germline V gene are MNHEY and SVGEGT. The CDR3 DNA sequence: TGTGCCAGCAGTATCCTCGGTGAGCAGTTCTTC. Protein sequence: CASSILGEQFF.

This clonotype showed up just once. This chain links TRBV4-3 with TRBJ2-1, with D perhaps matching TRBD2 (5 bases). The CDR3 extends over 15 amino acids. V shed 3 bases and J shed 4 bases, with 13 bases lying between them. Per the germline V gene, CDR1 is LGHNA and CDR2 is YSLEER. Here the CDR3 reads CASSQGRSVYNEQFF. The CDR3 DNA sequence: TGCGCCAGCAGCCAGGGGAGATCGGTTTACAATGAGCAGTTCTTC.

The chain employs TRBV6-2 or TRBV6-3 and TRBJ1-2; D remains unclear. The V end was cut by 5 bases, the J end by 8 bases, with 24 bases between. Germline V gene lookup returns CDR1 MNHEY and CDR2 SVGEGT. The CDR3 is 16 amino acids. As DNA, the CDR3 is TGTGCCAGCAGTCCTCTCGGTCCTCGGACGTTGTCCGGCTACACCTTC. This gives the protein CASSPLGPRTLSGYTF.

The CDR3 sequence: CATSREARMNTEAFF. The CDR3 DNA is TGTGCCACCAGCAGAGAGGCGAGGATGAACACTGAAGCTTTCTTT. The chain joins TRBV15 to TRBJ1-1, with D uncertain. Trimming shortened V by 0 bases and J by 0 bases, and 8 bases separated the two germline ends. Germline V CDR1 and CDR2: LNHNV, YYDKDF (reference sequence). CDR3 length equals 15 residues. Looking up the rest from reference TRBV15 and TRBJ1-1 gives the full variable domain: DAMVIQNPRYQVTQFGKPVTLSCSQTLNHNVMYWYQQKSSQAPKLLFHYYDKDFNNEADTPDNFQSRRPNTSFCFLDIRSPGLGDTAMYLCATSREARMNTEAFFGQGTRLTVV.

The J gene is TRBJ2-7, the V gene TRBV15; possible D gene TRBD2, 6 bases. CDR1 is LNHNV, CDR2 YYDKDF, per germline (reference sequence). This CDR3 has 14 residues. Deletions cut 0 bases from V and 2 bases from J, with 8 bases between. This CDR3 is CATSRDRGTYEQYF. The CDR3 DNA follows: TGTGCCACCAGCAGAGATCGGGGGACCTACGAGCAGTACTTC.

The rearrangement uses TRBV28 and TRBJ2-7; no reliable D call. Germline V gene data show CDR1 as MDHEN and CDR2 as SYDVKM. The CDR3 sequence is 16 residues long. Trimming removed 3 bases at V and 1 base at J, with 16 bases between. The DNA for the CDR3 is TGTGCCAGCAGTTTTTCCCGGCTAGAGGTGTCCTACGAGCAGTACTTC. Translating it yields CASSFSRLEVSYEQYF.

This chain connects TRBV20-1 to TRBJ2-2, with D tentatively TRBD1 (5 bases). V was shortened by 0 bases and J by 3 bases, with 11 bases between the two germline ends. This CDR3 has 15 residues. Per germline, CDR1 DFQATT and CDR2 SNEGSKA (reference sequence). The CDR3 DNA reads as TGCAGTGCTAGAGATGTATCCAGGGACACCGGGGAGCTGTTTTTT. This translates into CSARDVSRDTGELFF.

This chain uses TRBV19 with TRBJ1-1; 8 nucleotides align to TRBD1. The CDR3 is 14 amino acids. The J segment lost 8 bases and the V segment lost 2 bases, leaving 7 bases of the junction unmatched. Germline CDR1 reads LNHDA; CDR2 reads SQIVND (reference sequence). The DNA of the CDR3 is TGTGCCAGTAGTATATCCTCGGGACAGGAAGAAGCTTTCTTT. Translating gives CASSISSGQEEAFF.

This clonotype was recorded a few times. This sequence joins TRBV20-1 and TRBJ2-3; TRBD1 agrees at 7 bases. The V and J ends lost 2 bases and 10 bases, in that order; junction bases with no gene match: 9. The CDR3 runs to 13 residues. Germline CDR1 reads DFQATT; CDR2 reads SNEGSKA (reference sequence). The DNA for the CDR3 is TGCAGTGCTAGACAAGCAGGACAGGTCCCGCAGTATTTT. It translates to CSARQAGQVPQYF.

The chain joins TRBV10-3 to TRBJ2-7; TRBD1 agrees at 7 bases. J gave up 3 bases and V 10 bases, and 12 bases lay outside the gene matches. Germline V gene sequence: CDR1 ENHRY, CDR2 SYGVKD. This CDR3 spans 14 amino acids. The CDR3 DNA is TGTGCCACCTCCTATCAAGGGGGCTACTACGAGCAGTACTTC. This encodes CATSYQGGYYEQYF.

The gene calls are TRBV27 and TRBJ1-2; 7 nucleotides agree with TRBD1. V lost 5 bases to trimming and J lost 12 bases; unmatched junction nucleotides: 12. The CDR3 runs 13 residues. The V gene's germline CDR1 is MNHEY and CDR2 SMNVEV (reference sequence). This CDR3 reads CASSTRTGPPNTF. In nucleotides, the CDR3 is TGTGCCAGCAGTACTAGGACAGGCCCGCCTAACACCTTC.

Only one count was recorded for this clonotype. This chain joins TRBV18 and TRBJ1-5; weak D call: TRBD1 (5 bases). The V end was cut by 6 bases, the J end by 0 bases, with 9 bases between. The CDR3 spans 14 residues. CDR1 and CDR2 from the germline V gene are KGHSH and LQKENI. CDR3 sequence (DNA): TGTGCCAGCTCGCCTGACAGTAGCAATCAGCCCCAGCATTTT. Translated, it gives CASSPDSSNQPQHF. Full variable domain (outside the CDR3, taken from reference TRBV18 and TRBJ1-5): NAGVMQNPRHLVRRRGQEARLRCSPMKGHSHVYWYRQLPEEGLKFMVYLQKENIIDESGMPKERFSAEFPKEGPSILRIQQVVRGDSAAYFCASSPDSSNQPQHFGDGTRLSIL.

The J gene is TRBJ1-2, the V gene TRBV30; D gene unclear. Trimming shortened V by 4 bases and J by 7 bases, and 19 bases separated the two germline ends. CDR1 and CDR2 (germline): GTSNPN, SVGIG (reference sequence). The CDR3 is 14 residues long. Here the CDR3 DNA reads TGTGCCTGGACTCGGACGGGCAAACGGAGTGGCTACACCTTC. As protein: CAWTRTGKRSGYTF.